These T cell receptor beta chains were read from a single sample in a study of blood T cell repertoires in COVID-19. Libraries were prepared by immunoSEQ multiplex PCR; TCRdb keeps only in-frame clonotypes and omits some of them. Of fewer than 650,000 clones listed, around nine tenths are singletons. Sequencing was carried out using peripheral blood. These TCRs come from a woman between 45 and 65 years old with COVID-19, enrolled during active disease. Each CDR3 is given with its conserved first and last residue. D genes are given only for firm matches.

v_call	j_call	cdr3_length	d_call	cdr3_nt	cdr3_aa
TRBV9	TRBJ1-1	15	TRBD1	TGTGCCAGCAGCGAAGGGGGCGCGATGAACACTGAAGCTTTCTTT	CASSEGGAMNTEAFF
TRBV12-3/TRBV12-4	TRBJ2-3	13	TRBD2	TGTGCCAGCAGTTTAGCGGCGGGGGAAACGCAGTATTTT	CASSLAAGETQYF
TRBV27	TRBJ2-7	15	NA	TGTGCCAGCATAAAACTGGGGGCGGGGGCTTACGAGCAGTACTTC	CASIKLGAGAYEQYF
TRBV5-1	TRBJ2-2	11	NA	TGCGCCAGCAGCCAGACCGGGGAGCTGTTTTTT	CASSQTGELFF
TRBV7-8	TRBJ2-7	15	TRBD1	TGTGCCAGCAGCAAGGACAGGGAAAGCTCCTACGAGCAGTACTTC	CASSKDRESSYEQYF
TRBV25-1	TRBJ2-3	17	TRBD2	TGTGCCAGCAGTATCCGATGGGCGGGGGGGCTCGCAGATACGCAGTATTTT	CASSIRWAGGLADTQYF
TRBV20-1	TRBJ1-5	15	NA	TGCAGTGCTAGTAGGGCAGGGGTTAGCAATCAGCCCCAGCATTTT	CSASRAGVSNQPQHF
TRBV21-1	TRBJ1-1	14	NA	TGTGCCAGCACCATAGGACATCCCGGCCCTGAAGCTTTCTTT	CASTIGHPGPEAFF
TRBV5-1	TRBJ1-1	16	TRBD1	TGCGCCAGCAGCAGCGGGACAGGGGTCGGCGGCACTGAAGCTTTCTTT	CASSSGTGVGGTEAFF
TRBV5-6	TRBJ1-5	13	NA	TGTGCCAGCAGCGCTCTGGGCGATCAGCCCCAGCATTTT	CASSALGDQPQHF
TRBV30	TRBJ1-5	16	NA	TGTGCCTGGAGTGTTGGGGGGGGATTAAGAGATCAGCCCCAGCATTTT	CAWSVGGGLRDQPQHF
TRBV14	TRBJ2-1	13	TRBD2	TGTGCCAGCAGCCAAGTGGGAGGGAATGAGCAGTTCTTC	CASSQVGGNEQFF